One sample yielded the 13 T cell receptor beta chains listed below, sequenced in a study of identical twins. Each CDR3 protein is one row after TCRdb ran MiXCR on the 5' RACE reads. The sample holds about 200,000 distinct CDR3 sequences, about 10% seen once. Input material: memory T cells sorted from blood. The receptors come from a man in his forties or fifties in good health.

The CDR3 coding sequence is TGTGCCAGCAGCCAAGATGGGGCTAGCGGGGGCCACGAGACCCAGTACTTC. Protein: CASSQDGASGGHETQYF. V usage is TRBV4-2 and J usage is TRBJ2-5; TRBD2 matches at 10 bases. With V trimmed by 0 bases and J by 5 bases, 9 bases remained unmatched. CDR1 and CDR2 from the germline V gene are LGHNA and YNFKEQ. The CDR3 extends over 17 amino acids.

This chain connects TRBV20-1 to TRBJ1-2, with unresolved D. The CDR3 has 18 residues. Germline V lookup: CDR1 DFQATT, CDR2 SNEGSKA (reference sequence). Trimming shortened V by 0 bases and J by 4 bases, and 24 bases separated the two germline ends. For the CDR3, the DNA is TGCAGTGCTAGAGATTTTGACCCTAAGGCAGCCCTCAGCTATGGCTACACCTTC. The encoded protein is CSARDFDPKAALSYGYTF.

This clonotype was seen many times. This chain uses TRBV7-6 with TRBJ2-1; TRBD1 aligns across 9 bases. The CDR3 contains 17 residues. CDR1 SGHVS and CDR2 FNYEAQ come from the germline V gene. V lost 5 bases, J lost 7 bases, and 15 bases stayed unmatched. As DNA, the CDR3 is TGTGCCAGCAGCCAAAATACAAGACAGGGGGAGGAAAATGAGCAGTTCTTC. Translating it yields CASSQNTRQGEENEQFF.

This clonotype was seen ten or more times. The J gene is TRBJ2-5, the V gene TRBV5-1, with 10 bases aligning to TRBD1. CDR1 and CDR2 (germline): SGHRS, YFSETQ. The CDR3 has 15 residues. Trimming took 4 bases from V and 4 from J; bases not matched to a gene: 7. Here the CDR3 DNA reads TGCGCCAGCAGCGGACGACAGGGGGCAAGAGAGACCCAGTACTTC. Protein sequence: CASSGRQGARETQYF. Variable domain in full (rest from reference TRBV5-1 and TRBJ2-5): KAGVTQTPRYLIKTRGQQVTLSCSPISGHRSVSWYQQTPGQGLQFLFEYFSETQRNKGNFPGRFSGRQFSNSRSEMNVSTLELGDSALYLCASSGRQGARETQYFGPGTRLLVL.

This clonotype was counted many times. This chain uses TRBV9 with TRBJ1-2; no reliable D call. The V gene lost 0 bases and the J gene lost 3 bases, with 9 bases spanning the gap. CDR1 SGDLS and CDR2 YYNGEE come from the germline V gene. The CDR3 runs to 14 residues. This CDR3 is CASSVGRRDYGYTF. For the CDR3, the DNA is TGTGCCAGCAGCGTAGGGCGGCGGGACTATGGCTACACCTTC. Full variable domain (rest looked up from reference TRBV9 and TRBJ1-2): DSGVTQTPKHLITATGQRVTLRCSPRSGDLSVYWYQQSLDQGLQFLIQYYNGEERAKGNILERFSAQQFPDLHSELNLSSLELGDSALYFCASSVGRRDYGYTFGSGTRLTVV.

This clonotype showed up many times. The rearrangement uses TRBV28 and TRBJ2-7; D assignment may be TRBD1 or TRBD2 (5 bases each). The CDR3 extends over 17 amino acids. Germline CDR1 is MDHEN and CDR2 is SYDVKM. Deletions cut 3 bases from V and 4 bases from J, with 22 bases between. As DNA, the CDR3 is TGTGCCAGCAGTTTCCTACCCCCAGGGACGACGTATTACGAGCAGTACTTC. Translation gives CASSFLPPGTTYYEQYF.

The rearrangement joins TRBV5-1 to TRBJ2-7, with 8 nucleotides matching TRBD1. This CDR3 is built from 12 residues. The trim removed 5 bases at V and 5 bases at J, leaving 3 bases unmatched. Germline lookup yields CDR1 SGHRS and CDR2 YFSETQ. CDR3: CASRYRGDEQYF. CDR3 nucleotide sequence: TGCGCCAGCAGATACAGGGGGGACGAGCAGTACTTC.

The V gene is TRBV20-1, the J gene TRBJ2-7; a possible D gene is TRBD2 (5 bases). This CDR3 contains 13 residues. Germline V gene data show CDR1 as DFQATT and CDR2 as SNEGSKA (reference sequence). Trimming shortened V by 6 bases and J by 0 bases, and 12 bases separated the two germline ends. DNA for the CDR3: TGCAGTGCGAGAACCCGGGACTCCTACGAGCAGTACTTC. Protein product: CSARTRDSYEQYF.

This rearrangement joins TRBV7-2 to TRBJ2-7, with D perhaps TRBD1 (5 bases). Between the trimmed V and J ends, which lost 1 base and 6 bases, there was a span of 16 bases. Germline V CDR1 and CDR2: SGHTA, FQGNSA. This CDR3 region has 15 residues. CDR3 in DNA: TGTGCCAGCAGCTTAGGTAGGACCTGGGGCCTCGAGCAGTACTTC. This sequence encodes CASSLGRTWGLEQYF.

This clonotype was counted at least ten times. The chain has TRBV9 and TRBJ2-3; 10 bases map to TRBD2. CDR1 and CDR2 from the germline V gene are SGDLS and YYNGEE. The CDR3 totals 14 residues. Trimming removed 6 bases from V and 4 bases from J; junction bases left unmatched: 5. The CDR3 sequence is CASTGLAGADTQYF. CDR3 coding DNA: TGTGCCAGCACGGGGCTAGCGGGAGCAGATACGCAGTATTTT.

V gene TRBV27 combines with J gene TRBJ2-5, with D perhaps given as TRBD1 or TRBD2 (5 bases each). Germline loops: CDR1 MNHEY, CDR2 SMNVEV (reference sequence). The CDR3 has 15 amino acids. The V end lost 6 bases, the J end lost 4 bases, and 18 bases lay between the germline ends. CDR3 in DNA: TGTGCCAGCAGCTCCGTGGGGGAGCGTGGAGAGACCCAGTACTTC. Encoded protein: CASSSVGERGETQYF.

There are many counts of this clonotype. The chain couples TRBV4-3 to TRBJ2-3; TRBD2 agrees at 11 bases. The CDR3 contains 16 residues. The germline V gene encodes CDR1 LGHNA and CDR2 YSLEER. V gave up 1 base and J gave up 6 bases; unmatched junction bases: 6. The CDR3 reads CASSQGSSGGADTQYF. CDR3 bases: TGCGCCAGCAGCCAAGGCAGTAGCGGGGGGGCCGATACGCAGTATTTT.

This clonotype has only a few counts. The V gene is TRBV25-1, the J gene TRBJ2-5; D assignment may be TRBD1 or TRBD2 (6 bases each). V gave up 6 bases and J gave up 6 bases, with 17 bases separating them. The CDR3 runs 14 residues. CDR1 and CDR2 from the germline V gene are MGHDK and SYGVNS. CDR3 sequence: CASSPTVGGQTQYF. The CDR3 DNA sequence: TGTGCCAGCAGCCCCACAGTAGGGGGGCAGACCCAGTACTTC.